Below, 10 T cell receptor beta chains from the same sample are listed, as sequenced in a study of cytotoxic CD8 clonotypes in ibrutinib-treated CLL. The repertoire was sequenced with immunoSEQ multiplex PCR; TCRdb's copy has only in-frame clones and lacks some. The table shows roughly 170,000 clones, with roughly 80% occurring only once. The material was PBMCs, obtained after 24 months of ibrutinib treatment. The receptors shown here come from a human donor with chronic lymphocytic leukemia.

The chain recombines TRBV19 with TRBJ2-2, with D perhaps assigned TRBD1 or TRBD2 (5 bases each). CDR3 size: 14 residues. Germline V gene sequence: CDR1 LNHDA, CDR2 SQIVND (reference sequence). V was shortened by 5 bases and J by 6 bases, with 13 bases between the two germline ends. CDR3 loop: CASSPRDPAGELFF. In DNA form, the CDR3 reads TGTGCCAGTAGTCCAAGGGACCCCGCCGGGGAGCTGTTTTTT.

The chain has TRBV7-8 and TRBJ1-5; 7 nucleotides agree with TRBD1. The CDR3 covers 17 residues. Germline CDR1 is SGHVS and CDR2 is FQNEAQ. Unmatched junction bases numbered 11, after V lost 4 bases and J lost 2 bases. In DNA form, the CDR3 reads TGTGCCAGCAGCTCTAATACAGGGGTTAGTGGCAATCAGCCCCAGCATTTT. Its protein is CASSSNTGVSGNQPQHF.

J is TRBJ1-6 and V is TRBV2; D may be TRBD1 (5 bases). This CDR3 has 13 residues. Trimming took off 2 bases at V and 12 bases at J, with 11 bases between the two ends. Germline values: CDR1 SNHLY, CDR2 FYNNEI. This CDR3 reads CASSEQGEGPLHF. The DNA of the CDR3 is TGTGCCAGCAGTGAACAGGGAGAAGGACCCCTCCACTTT.

The chain recombines TRBV7-9 with TRBJ2-4, with TRBD2 matching over 9 bases. The CDR3 extends over 14 amino acids. With 3 bases clipped from V and 3 bases from J, the junction kept 0 bases outside the gene matches. CDR1 SEHNR and CDR2 FQNEAQ come from the germline V gene (reference sequence). Written as DNA, the CDR3 is TGTGCCAGCAGCTTGACTAGCGGCAAAAACATTCAGTACTTC. It translates to CASSLTSGKNIQYF.

The gene calls are TRBV9 and TRBJ1-2, with 7 bases lining up with TRBD1. In germline, CDR1 is SGDLS, CDR2 YYNGEE. CDR3 size: 16 residues. Trimming cost V 4 bases and J 6 bases; bases outside gene matches: 15. The CDR3 spells CASSPRGPGGANGYTF. DNA for the CDR3: TGTGCCAGCAGCCCAAGAGGTCCAGGGGGAGCAAATGGCTACACCTTC.

The gene calls are TRBV30 and TRBJ2-7; D not certain. Trimming removed 0 bases at V and 1 base at J, with 7 bases between. CDR1 is GTSNPN and CDR2 is SVGIG in the germline V gene (reference sequence). CDR3 length: 13 amino acids. CDR3 residues: CAWSVTSSYEQYF. As DNA, the CDR3 is TGTGCCTGGAGTGTGACATCTTCCTACGAGCAGTACTTC.

This chain uses TRBV28 with TRBJ2-1, with D perhaps TRBD2 (6 bases). Between the trimmed V and J ends, which lost 7 bases and 4 bases, there was a span of 17 bases. Germline loops: CDR1 MDHEN, CDR2 SYDVKM. This CDR3 comprises 15 residues. The CDR3 DNA follows: TGTGCCAGCAAGTGGGCGAGCGGGTTTTACAATGAGCAGTTCTTC. It specifies CASKWASGFYNEQFF. The whole variable domain, filled in from reference TRBV28 and TRBJ2-1, reads DVKVTQSSRYLVKRTGEKVFLECVQDMDHENMFWYRQDPGLGLRLIYFSYDVKMKEKGDIPEGYSVSREKKERFSLILESASTNQTSMYLCASKWASGFYNEQFFGPGTRLTVL.

A few counts support this clone. The chain carries TRBV28 and TRBJ2-1; D tentatively reads TRBD1 or TRBD2 (5 bases each). V dropped 6 bases and J dropped 0 bases, with 18 bases sitting between them. The CDR3 covers 17 residues. Germline V CDR1 and CDR2: MDHEN, SYDVKM. CDR3 region: CASRPPGGNSSYNEQFF. The CDR3 DNA is TGTGCCAGCAGGCCACCTGGGGGTAACAGCTCCTACAATGAGCAGTTCTTC.

The chain is built from TRBV5-1 and TRBJ2-2, with 13 bases lining up with TRBD2. The CDR3 has 15 amino acids. V shed 4 bases, J shed 5 bases, and the junction held 2 bases outside the gene matches. The germline V gene has CDR1 SGHRS and CDR2 YFSETQ. CDR3 sequence reads: CASSLTSGRTGELFF. The CDR3 DNA reads as TGCGCCAGCAGCCTGACTAGCGGGAGGACCGGGGAGCTGTTTTTT.

The chain joins TRBV7-9 to TRBJ2-1; 13 bases agree with TRBD2. Germline values: CDR1 SEHNR, CDR2 FQNEAQ (reference sequence). The CDR3 runs to 16 residues. V shed 5 bases and J 7 bases; nucleotides not matched to a gene: 8. The CDR3 spells CASSPRTSGSYNEQFF. The CDR3, as DNA: TGTGCCAGCAGCCCTAGGACTAGCGGGAGTTATAATGAGCAGTTCTTC. Drawing the rest from reference TRBV7-9 and TRBJ2-1, the complete variable domain is DTGVSQNPRHKITKRGQNVTFRCDPISEHNRLYWYRQTLGQGPEFLTYFQNEAQLEKSRLLSDRFSAERPKGSFSTLEIQRTEQGDSAMYLCASSPRTSGSYNEQFFGPGTRLTVL.